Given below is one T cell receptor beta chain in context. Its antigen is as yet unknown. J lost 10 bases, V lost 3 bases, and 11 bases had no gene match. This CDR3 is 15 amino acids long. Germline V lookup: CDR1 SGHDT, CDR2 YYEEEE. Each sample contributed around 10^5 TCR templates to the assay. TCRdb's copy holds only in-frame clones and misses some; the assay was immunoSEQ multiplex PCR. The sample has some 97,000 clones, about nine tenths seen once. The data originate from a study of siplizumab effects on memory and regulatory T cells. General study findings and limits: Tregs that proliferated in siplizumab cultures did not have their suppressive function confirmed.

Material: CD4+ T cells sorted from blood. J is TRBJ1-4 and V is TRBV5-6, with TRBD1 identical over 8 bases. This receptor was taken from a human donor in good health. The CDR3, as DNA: TGTGCCAGCAGCTGGTTTGGGCAGGGGGCTGGAAAACTGTTTTTT. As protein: CASSWFGQGAGKLFF.